Below are 32 T cell receptor beta chains sequenced from a single sample in a study of technical replicates of blood from a handful of donors. Sequencing was performed with immunoSEQ multiplex PCR; in TCRdb, only in-frame clones are kept and a portion is missing. The sample comprises some 85,000 clones, just under 95% of which are singletons, and 0.3% to 0.45% rests with the top ten. Sequencing input: T cells isolated from PBMCs. These receptors were taken from a human donor in good health.

This chain uses TRBV28 with TRBJ2-3, with a weak D call TRBD1 (6 bases). Trimming took off 6 bases at V and 5 bases at J, with 15 bases between the two ends. There are 14 residues in the CDR3. Germline CDR1 and CDR2: MDHEN and SYDVKM. CDR3 DNA: TGTGCCAGCAGAGCACAGGGCGCAAAAGATACGCAGTATTTT. The encoded protein is CASRAQGAKDTQYF.

The V gene is TRBV27, the J gene TRBJ2-3; 10 nucleotides agree with TRBD2. CDR3 length: 17 amino acids. The V gene's germline CDR1 is MNHEY and CDR2 SMNVEV (reference sequence). Trimming at V came to 4 bases and at J to 3 bases, leaving 10 bases not matched to a gene. CDR3 residues: CASSSPRTSGSTDTQYF. CDR3 DNA sequence: TGTGCCAGCAGTTCTCCTAGGACTAGCGGATCTACAGATACGCAGTATTTT.

The genes are TRBV2 and TRBJ2-1; 13 bases agree with TRBD2. Germline lookup yields CDR1 SNHLY and CDR2 FYNNEI. J gave up 8 bases and V 8 bases, and 6 bases lay outside the gene matches. The CDR3 contains 14 residues. As DNA, the CDR3 is TGTGCCAGCCGAGGACTAGCGGGAGTGGATGAGCAGTTCTTC. Its translation: CASRGLAGVDEQFF.

The chain employs TRBV2 and TRBJ1-2, with TRBD1 as a possible D gene (6 bases). V shed 7 bases and J shed 0 bases, with 12 bases lying between them. CDR1 and CDR2 from the germline V gene are SNHLY and FYNNEI. The CDR3 contains 14 residues. The CDR3 protein is CASTLDRTNYGYTF. The CDR3 DNA sequence: TGTGCCAGCACTTTAGACAGGACTAACTATGGCTACACCTTC.

The genes are TRBV11-2 and TRBJ2-5, with 8 bases fitting TRBD2. Germline V gene sequence: CDR1 SGHAT, CDR2 FQNNGV. V lost 5 bases, J lost 4 bases, and 15 bases stayed unmatched. The CDR3 totals 17 residues. This CDR3 is CASSRTYSGGGRETQYF. In DNA, the CDR3 is TGTGCCAGCAGCCGCACTTACAGCGGGGGAGGTCGAGAGACCCAGTACTTC.

The V call is TRBV6-5, the J call TRBJ1-2; D ambiguous. The V end lost 5 bases, the J end lost 0 bases, and 10 bases lay between the germline ends. Germline V lookup: CDR1 MNHEY, CDR2 SVGAGI. The length of the CDR3 is 14 residues. DNA of the CDR3: TGTGCCAGCAGTCGGACCGGGGCTAACTATGGCTACACCTTC. This gives the protein CASSRTGANYGYTF.

The chain recombines TRBV18 with TRBJ1-5; D possibly corresponds to TRBD1 (5 bases). Per germline, CDR1 KGHSH and CDR2 LQKENI. Trimming left V 3 bases short and J 1 base short, with 7 bases between. CDR3 length: 14 amino acids. The CDR3 sequence is CASSPEGSNQPQHF. The CDR3 DNA reads TGTGCCAGCTCACCGGAGGGGAGCAATCAGCCCCAGCATTTT.

The CDR3 region has the DNA TGCGCCACGGGGGAGGGTTTAGCCAATGAGCAGTTCTTC. Translation gives CATGEGLANEQFF. The rearrangement uses TRBV10-2 and TRBJ2-1; the match to TRBD2 covers 7 bases. With 10 bases clipped from V and 6 bases from J, the junction kept 9 bases outside the gene matches. This CDR3 region has 13 residues. CDR1 WSHSY and CDR2 SAAADI come from the germline V gene.

This chain links TRBV9 with TRBJ2-5, with D perhaps matching TRBD1 (6 bases). The DNA end favors TRBJ2-7, so the J call may be wrong. The CDR3 contains 17 residues. The germline V gene encodes CDR1 SGDLS and CDR2 YYNGEE. In DNA form, the CDR3 reads TGTGCCAGCAGCGTAGGAGTGACAGGTATCTTCTCCTACGAGCAGTACTTC. Translated, it gives CASSVGVTGIFSYEQYF.

The J gene is TRBJ2-5, the V gene TRBV18; D possibly corresponds to TRBD2 (5 bases). This CDR3 region has 16 residues. Germline V gives CDR1 KGHSH, CDR2 LQKENI. V lost 4 bases and J 5 bases, leaving 20 bases between the germline ends. CDR3: CASSRNEREGRETQYF. The CDR3, as DNA: TGTGCCAGCTCACGAAATGAGAGGGAAGGACGGGAGACCCAGTACTTC.

Here the CDR3 reads CASSLGLAGDFEQYF. In nucleotides, the CDR3 is TGTGCCAGCAGTTTGGGACTAGCGGGAGATTTCGAGCAGTACTTC. The genes are TRBV6-5 and TRBJ2-7, with 14 bases fitting TRBD2. The CDR3 is 15 amino acids. In germline, CDR1 is MNHEY, CDR2 SVGAGI. V gave up 4 bases and J gave up 6 bases; unmatched junction bases: 5.

The chain couples TRBV6-1 to TRBJ1-2; 7 bases agree with TRBD1. The V gene end was trimmed by 7 bases and the J gene end by 0 bases; junction bases not matched to a gene: 8. The CDR3 covers 15 residues. The germline CDR1 and CDR2 sequences are MNHNS and SASEGT. The CDR3 sequence: CASTRTGQTNYGYTF. DNA for the CDR3: TGTGCCAGCACCAGGACAGGCCAAACTAACTATGGCTACACCTTC.

The chain links TRBV28 to TRBJ1-1, with D perhaps matching TRBD1 (5 bases). Germline assignment: CDR1 MDHEN and CDR2 SYDVKM. The CDR3 is 16 amino acids. Trimming cost V 8 bases and J 2 bases, with 21 bases left between them. The CDR3 is CASRTVRRGYNTEAFF. The CDR3 bases are TGTGCCAGCCGAACAGTCAGGCGGGGGTATAACACTGAAGCTTTCTTT.

The CDR3 DNA reads as TGTGCCAGCAGAGTGACAGGGAATGGCTACACCTTC. This encodes CASRVTGNGYTF. This chain uses TRBV6-1 with TRBJ1-2, with 7 bases lining up with TRBD1. Germline V gene lookup returns CDR1 MNHNS and CDR2 SASEGT. The trim removed 6 bases at V and 6 bases at J, leaving 4 bases unmatched. There are 12 residues in the CDR3.

The CDR3 spells CASSTQGEPKNIQYF. CDR3 nucleotides: TGTGCCAGCAGCACCCAGGGGGAACCCAAAAACATTCAGTACTTC. The V call is TRBV9, the J call TRBJ2-4; the match to TRBD1 covers 7 bases. With 4 bases clipped from V and 2 bases from J, the junction kept 6 bases outside the gene matches. The length of the CDR3 is 15 residues. Germline V gene sequence: CDR1 SGDLS, CDR2 YYNGEE.

The rearrangement links TRBV13 to TRBJ2-7; no clear D. The germline V gene has CDR1 PRHDT and CDR2 FYEKMQ (reference sequence). V was shortened by 0 bases and J by 3 bases, with 6 bases between the two germline ends. There are 13 residues in the CDR3. As DNA, the CDR3 is TGTGCCAGCAGCTTAGGCCCGGTCTACGAGCAGTACTTC. It encodes CASSLGPVYEQYF.

This clone occurred once. This chain joins TRBV10-3 and TRBJ2-7, with a tentative D call TRBD2 (5 bases). CDR1 and CDR2 from the germline V gene are ENHRY and SYGVKD. The CDR3 contains 15 residues. V lost 1 base and J lost 2, with 12 bases in between. CDR3 in DNA: TGTGCCATCAGTGAGTATCCAGCGGAGACCTACGAGCAGTACTTC. Its protein is CAISEYPAETYEQYF.

This sequence joins TRBV15 and TRBJ2-5; TRBD2 aligns across 11 bases. Losses at the gene ends were 6 bases for V and 1 base for J; bases not matched to a gene: 1. This CDR3 comprises 14 residues. Germline-derived CDR1 and CDR2 are LNHNV and YYDKDF (reference sequence). This CDR3 is CATRTSGAQETQYF. The CDR3 DNA is TGTGCCACCAGGACTAGCGGGGCCCAAGAGACCCAGTACTTC. Full variable domain (rest looked up from reference TRBV15 and TRBJ2-5): DAMVIQNPRYQVTQFGKPVTLSCSQTLNHNVMYWYQQKSSQAPKLLFHYYDKDFNNEADTPDNFQSRRPNTSFCFLDIRSPGLGDTAMYLCATRTSGAQETQYFGPGTRLLVL.

The rearrangement links TRBV6-6 to TRBJ1-5, with 7 positions matching TRBD1. V was pared by 7 bases and J by 0 bases, with 9 bases of the junction left unmatched. Germline assignment: CDR1 MNHNY and CDR2 SVGAGI (reference sequence). The CDR3 contains 16 residues. CDR3 region: CASTLGTVYSNQPQHF. In nucleotides, the CDR3 is TGTGCCAGCACCTTGGGGACAGTTTATAGCAATCAGCCCCAGCATTTT.

V is TRBV6-1 and J is TRBJ2-3; D is perhaps TRBD2 (5 bases). Germline loops: CDR1 MNHNS, CDR2 SASEGT. Trimming removed 1 base from V and 4 bases from J, with 12 bases in between. The CDR3 loop spans 15 amino acids. The CDR3 sequence: CASSEEEAGADTQYF. The CDR3, as DNA: TGTGCCAGCAGTGAAGAGGAGGCCGGCGCAGATACGCAGTATTTT.

The chain has TRBV9 and TRBJ2-7, with 8 bases fitting TRBD2. The CDR3 contains 14 residues. V trimming: 0 bases; J trimming: 5 bases; junction bases outside the gene matches: 4. CDR1 SGDLS and CDR2 YYNGEE come from the germline V gene. Here the CDR3 reads CASSVAGGADEQYF. CDR3 DNA: TGTGCCAGCAGCGTAGCCGGGGGGGCCGACGAGCAGTACTTC. The complete variable domain, with remaining parts taken from reference TRBV9 and TRBJ2-7, reads DSGVTQTPKHLITATGQRVTLRCSPRSGDLSVYWYQQSLDQGLQFLIQYYNGEERAKGNILERFSAQQFPDLHSELNLSSLELGDSALYFCASSVAGGADEQYFGPGTRLTVT.

CDR3 protein: CASGSGDQPQHF. The CDR3 DNA reads as TGTGCTAGTGGTTCCGGGGATCAGCCCCAGCATTTT. The chain joins TRBV12-5 to TRBJ1-5; D gene uncertain. Between the trimmed V and J ends, which lost 4 bases and 5 bases, there was a span of 6 bases. In germline, CDR1 is LGHNT, CDR2 FRNRAP. The CDR3 length is 12 residues. Full variable domain (remainder filled in from reference TRBV12-5 and TRBJ1-5): DARVTQTPRHKVTEMGQEVTMRCQPILGHNTVFWYRQTMMQGLELLAYFRNRAPLDDSGMPKDRFSAEMPDATLATLKIQPSEPRDSAVYFCASGSGDQPQHFGDGTRLSIL.

The chain uses TRBV30 and TRBJ1-2; TRBD1 matches 8 bases. Germline trimming cut 0 bases from V and 8 bases from J; bases unmatched to any gene: 5. The length of the CDR3 is 13 residues. Germline assignment: CDR1 GTSNPN and CDR2 SVGIG (reference sequence). The CDR3 reads CAWSVATGEGYTF. Written as DNA, the CDR3 is TGTGCCTGGAGTGTAGCGACAGGGGAAGGCTACACCTTC. Full variable domain (remainder filled in from reference TRBV30 and TRBJ1-2): SQTIHQWPATLVQPVGSPLSLECTVEGTSNPNLYWYRQAAGRGLQLLFYSVGIGQISSEVPQNLSASRPQDRQFILSSKKLLLSDSGFYLCAWSVATGEGYTFGSGTRLTVV.

The CDR3 reads CASSVGGLGDNEQFF. The CDR3 coding sequence is TGTGCCAGCAGCGTAGGGGGACTAGGGGACAATGAGCAGTTCTTC. The chain recombines TRBV9 with TRBJ2-1; 8 positions match TRBD2. The germline CDR1 and CDR2 sequences are SGDLS and YYNGEE. Trimming at V came to 0 bases and at J to 5 bases, leaving 4 bases not matched to a gene. The CDR3 length is 15 residues. The full variable domain, rest sourced from reference TRBV9 and TRBJ2-1, is DSGVTQTPKHLITATGQRVTLRCSPRSGDLSVYWYQQSLDQGLQFLIQYYNGEERAKGNILERFSAQQFPDLHSELNLSSLELGDSALYFCASSVGGLGDNEQFFGPGTRLTVL.

V and J are TRBV25-1 and TRBJ1-4; no clear D. Germline assignment: CDR1 MGHDK and CDR2 SYGVNS. The length of the CDR3 is 13 residues. V was trimmed by 6 bases and J by 10 bases, leaving 15 bases between them. CDR3 bases: TGTGCCAGCAGCCCGCACTGGGGAGGAAAACTGTTTTTT. Encoded protein: CASSPHWGGKLFF.

The V call is TRBV4-1, the J call TRBJ1-2; 8 nucleotides agree with TRBD1. The CDR3 runs 17 residues. The V and J ends lost 2 bases and 8 bases, in that order; junction bases with no gene match: 16. Germline V gene lookup returns CDR1 MGHRA and CDR2 YSYEKL. The CDR3 DNA follows: TGCGCCAGCAGCCAATCAATTGACAGGGGATATTCGAAAGGCTACACCTTC. Amino acid sequence: CASSQSIDRGYSKGYTF.

The chain carries TRBV5-6 and TRBJ1-5; possible D gene TRBD1, 5 bases. Trimming removed 2 bases at V and 6 bases at J, with 12 bases between. CDR1 is SGHDT, CDR2 YYEEEE, per germline. This CDR3 has 14 residues. The CDR3 coding sequence is TGTGCCAGCAGCTTAATAGGGGTAATTCAGCCCCAGCATTTT. Translation: CASSLIGVIQPQHF.

This clone has a single count. This sequence joins TRBV5-4 and TRBJ1-1; 8 bases fit TRBD1. Germline-derived CDR1 and CDR2 are SGHNT and YYREEE (reference sequence). The length of the CDR3 is 15 residues. Losses at the gene ends were 2 bases for V and 7 bases for J; bases not matched to a gene: 10. CDR3 coding DNA: TGTGCCAGCAGCTTTAGAGACAGGGGTTCTGGTGAAGCTTTCTTT. Its translation: CASSFRDRGSGEAFF.

This clone occurred once. This chain links TRBV5-1 with TRBJ2-7; 8 nucleotides agree with TRBD1. V shed 6 bases and J 4 bases; nucleotides not matched to a gene: 12. The CDR3 consists of 15 residues. Germline loops: CDR1 SGHRS, CDR2 YFSETQ. CDR3 sequence reads: CASTGIRGRGYEQYF. CDR3 nucleotide sequence: TGCGCCAGCACGGGGATCAGGGGGCGTGGATACGAGCAGTACTTC.

The chain uses TRBV13 and TRBJ1-1; D unclear. Looked up from germline, CDR1 is PRHDT and CDR2 is FYEKMQ (reference sequence). This CDR3 contains 14 residues. The V and J ends lost 3 bases and 6 bases respectively, with 14 bases between them. The CDR3 DNA reads TGTGCCAGCAGCTTTGGGCAGCGGATGCCTGAAGCTTTCTTT. Translated: CASSFGQRMPEAFF.

This chain uses TRBV14 with TRBJ2-3; 8 bases agree with TRBD1. The CDR3 runs 13 residues. The V gene end was trimmed by 3 bases and the J gene end by 4 bases; junction bases not matched to a gene: 0. In germline, CDR1 is SGHDN, CDR2 FVKESK. The CDR3 sequence: CASSHRGPDTQYF. The CDR3 region has the DNA TGTGCCAGCAGCCACAGGGGGCCAGATACGCAGTATTTT.

This rearrangement joins TRBV5-1 to TRBJ2-7, with D perhaps matching TRBD2 (5 bases). Trimming stripped 2 bases from V and 0 bases from J, with 9 bases between. CDR3 length: 14 amino acids. In germline, CDR1 is SGHRS, CDR2 YFSETQ. The CDR3, as DNA: TGCGCCAGCAGCTTCCTTCGGGGCTCCTACGAGCAGTACTTC. This encodes CASSFLRGSYEQYF.